This T cell receptor beta chain is drawn from a study of T cells in Graves' hyperthyroidism and ophthalmopathy. Study outcomes and limitations: Among clonotypes expanded in thyroid above 0.001, most were also found in blood.

This clonotype showed up many times. Its antigen remains unidentified. TCR beta CDR3 sequences were amplified from RNA transcripts. Using the HTBI primer set, a first-round RT-PCR was run on the TCR CDR3. Each CDR3 protein gets one entry after TCRdb re-called the multiplex PCR reads with MiXCR. The data contain more than 500,000 distinct CDR3 sequences, roughly 15% of them singletons. This TCR was sampled from a woman between 35 and 50 years old with Graves' ophthalmopathy. The sample was blood.

Written as DNA, the CDR3 is TGTGCCAGCAGGGACGGAGTGAACACTGAAGCTTTCTTT. Protein sequence: CASRDGVNTEAFF. J is TRBJ1-1 and V is TRBV6-1, with unresolved D. CDR1 and CDR2 from the germline V gene are MNHNS and SASEGT. This CDR3 is 13 amino acids long. Trimming cost V 6 bases and J 0 bases, with 8 bases left between them.